These 20 T cell receptor beta chains came from one sample sequenced in a study of OX40 agonist ivuxolimab in advanced cancers. Using immunoSEQ multiplex PCR, the repertoire was profiled, and TCRdb retains in-frame clones only, with some absent. The sample has under 80,000 clones; 92% are singletons. The specimen comprised CD4+ or CD8+ T cells sorted from blood, sampled in a trial of the OX40 agonist ivuxolimab. All receptors derive from an adult with an advanced solid tumor such as melanoma, head and neck, liver or kidney cancer.

As DNA, the CDR3 is TGTGCCAGCAGCTTAGGTCCCGGAGTCTCCTACGAGCAGTACTTC. Its protein product is CASSLGPGVSYEQYF. The J gene is TRBJ2-7, the V gene TRBV7-7, with D unresolved. Germline CDR1 and CDR2: SSHAT and FNYEAQ (reference sequence). The CDR3 covers 15 residues. The germline V and J ends were trimmed by 1 base and 0 bases, with 10 bases remaining between them. Based on the CDR3 plus reference TRBV7-7 and TRBJ2-7, the full variable domain is GAGVSQSPRYKVTKRGQDVTLRCDPISSHATLYWYQQALGQGPEFLTYFNYEAQPDKSGLPSDRFSAERPEGSISTLTIQRTEQRDSAMYRCASSLGPGVSYEQYFGPGTRLTVT.

The chain is built from TRBV4-2 and TRBJ2-3; TRBD2 aligns across 14 bases. The J segment lost 6 bases and the V segment lost 4 bases, leaving 6 bases of the junction unmatched. The CDR3 length is 16 residues. The germline CDR1 and CDR2 sequences are LGHNA and YNFKEQ. CDR3 in DNA: TGTGCCAGCAGCCCTGGACTAGCGGGGGGCGGGGATACGCAGTATTTT. Residues: CASSPGLAGGGDTQYF.

CDR3 loop: CASRRGGQGVHEQYF. The CDR3 DNA reads TGCGCCAGCAGGCGGGGGGGACAGGGTGTCCACGAGCAGTACTTC. The chain carries TRBV5-1 and TRBJ2-7, with D tentatively TRBD1 or TRBD2 (9 bases each). V lost 5 bases, J lost 5 bases, and 20 bases lay in between. Germline CDR1 SGHRS, CDR2 YFSETQ. CDR3 length equals 15 residues.

This clone was observed a handful of times. V is TRBV7-6 and J is TRBJ2-7; 10 bases are a match to TRBD1. Per germline, CDR1 SGHVS and CDR2 FNYEAQ. J was trimmed by 1 base and V by 5 bases; bases with no gene match: 8. The CDR3 is 16 residues long. This CDR3 reads CASSTRGQGGSYEQYF. In DNA form, the CDR3 reads TGTGCCAGCAGCACAAGAGGACAGGGGGGATCCTACGAGCAGTACTTC.

The chain joins TRBV5-6 to TRBJ2-5; perhaps TRBD2 as D (5 bases). The DNA end is a closer match to TRBJ2-7, so the J assignment may be wrong. This CDR3 is 14 amino acids long. The germline V gene has CDR1 SGHDT and CDR2 YYEEEE. The CDR3 DNA reads TGTGCCAGCAGCTTGGCCGGGATTATCTACGAGCAGTACTTC. Encoded protein: CASSLAGIIYEQYF.

CDR3 in DNA: TGCGCCAGCAGTGACGGGGGGGGACTGAGTGAAGCTTTCTTT. Residues: CASSDGGGLSEAFF. The gene calls are TRBV10-2 and TRBJ1-1; D might be TRBD1 (5 bases). The V gene's germline CDR1 is WSHSY and CDR2 SAAADI. Trimming stripped 3 bases from V and 7 bases from J, with 15 bases between. The length of the CDR3 is 14 residues.

The V gene is TRBV19, the J gene TRBJ1-5, with TRBD1 identical over 10 bases. CDR1 LNHDA and CDR2 SQIVND come from the germline V gene (reference sequence). The V and J ends lost 6 bases and 4 bases, in that order; junction bases with no gene match: 6. CDR3 length equals 15 residues. The CDR3 coding sequence is TGTGCCAGTAGATGGGGACAGGGGAAGAATCAGCCCCAGCATTTT. This encodes CASRWGQGKNQPQHF.

J is TRBJ2-7 and V is TRBV15; TRBD1 aligns across 11 bases. Germline lookup yields CDR1 LNHNV and CDR2 YYDKDF (reference sequence). The CDR3 sequence is 16 residues long. V trimming: 1 base; J trimming: 7 bases; junction bases outside the gene matches: 9. This CDR3 reads CATSRGVGTGGPEQYF. In DNA form, the CDR3 reads TGTGCCACCAGCAGAGGAGTGGGGACAGGGGGTCCGGAGCAGTACTTC.

The rearrangement uses TRBV13 and TRBJ2-5; TRBD2 matches at 8 bases. J was trimmed by 5 bases and V by 0 bases; bases with no gene match: 5. Per germline, CDR1 PRHDT and CDR2 FYEKMQ (reference sequence). This CDR3 region has 15 residues. CDR3 sequence: CASSLGASGWETQYF. The CDR3 nucleotides read TGTGCCAGCAGCTTAGGGGCTAGCGGGTGGGAGACCCAGTACTTC.

V and J are TRBV10-3 and TRBJ2-2; 8 nucleotides line up with TRBD1. Losses at the gene ends were 3 bases for V and 8 bases for J; bases not matched to a gene: 5. Germline V CDR1 and CDR2: ENHRY, SYGVKD. The CDR3 is 14 amino acids. The CDR3 nucleotides are TGTGCCATCAGTGAAGCAGGGGGCAGGGGGGAGCTGTTTTTT. This translates into CAISEAGGRGELFF.

The rearrangement links TRBV5-6 to TRBJ2-4; maybe TRBD2 (5 bases). V was pared by 3 bases and J by 13 bases, with 14 bases between. From germline, CDR1 is SGHDT and CDR2 YYEEEE. The CDR3 contains 12 residues. CDR3 sequence: CASSSYSGPQYF. CDR3 sequence (DNA): TGTGCCAGCAGCTCCTACAGCGGACCACAGTACTTC.

V and J are TRBV5-1 and TRBJ2-1; possibly TRBD1 for D (5 bases). CDR1 and CDR2 (germline): SGHRS, YFSETQ. The CDR3 spans 13 residues. V lost 1 base and J lost 8, with 10 bases in between. Here the CDR3 DNA reads TGCGCCAGCAGCTTGTCTAGGGGCGATGAGCAGTTCTTC. Its translation: CASSLSRGDEQFF.

The chain's CDR3 is CASSQDGSTDTQYF. The CDR3 DNA reads TGCGCCAGCAGCCAAGATGGCAGCACAGATACGCAGTATTTT. The chain links TRBV4-1 to TRBJ2-3, with D hard to call. V lost 0 bases to trimming and J lost 0 bases, with 4 bases between them. The V gene's germline CDR1 is MGHRA and CDR2 YSYEKL. The CDR3 length is 14 residues.

This sequence joins TRBV5-6 and TRBJ2-7; TRBD2 aligns across 7 bases. This CDR3 comprises 15 residues. Germline CDR1 and CDR2: SGHDT and YYEEEE. The V gene end was trimmed by 1 base and the J gene end by 3 bases; junction bases not matched to a gene: 7. Here the CDR3 DNA reads TGTGCCAGCAGCTTGTGGGGGGGGTCCCTCTACGAGCAGTACTTC. Its translation is CASSLWGGSLYEQYF.

The CDR3 sequence is CASRDRQGYNSPLHF. The CDR3 DNA is TGTGCCAGCAGGGACCGACAGGGCTATAATTCACCCCTCCACTTT. V gene TRBV13 combines with J gene TRBJ1-6; 7 bases fit TRBD1. Germline V CDR1 and CDR2: PRHDT, FYEKMQ (reference sequence). The V gene end was trimmed by 6 bases and the J gene end by 3 bases; junction bases not matched to a gene: 5. The CDR3 is 15 amino acids.

The genes are TRBV27 and TRBJ2-7; the D gene could be TRBD1 or TRBD2 (5 bases each). Deletions cut 5 bases from V and 2 bases from J, with 19 bases between. The CDR3 has 16 residues. Germline V lookup: CDR1 MNHEY, CDR2 SMNVEV (reference sequence). The CDR3 DNA is TGTGCCAGCAGTCCTTCCCTCGGGACCGACGCCTACGAGCAGTACTTC. Protein: CASSPSLGTDAYEQYF.

The chain is built from TRBV6-4 and TRBJ2-1; the D gene is possibly TRBD1 (6 bases). V shed 0 bases and J shed 4 bases, with 7 bases lying between them. Germline values: CDR1 MRHNA, CDR2 SNTAGT. The CDR3 length is 14 residues. The CDR3 DNA follows: TGTGCCAGCAGTGACTCGAGGGGGTACAATGAGCAGTTCTTC. This translates into CASSDSRGYNEQFF.

The rearrangement links TRBV18 to TRBJ2-3; the D is unclear. Per germline, CDR1 KGHSH and CDR2 LQKENI. The CDR3 totals 15 residues. V was cut by 3 bases and J by 6 bases, with 16 bases left in between. The CDR3 DNA is TGTGCCAGCTCACCGGGCTTCGACGGCGCGGATACGCAGTATTTT. This gives the protein CASSPGFDGADTQYF.

Here the CDR3 DNA reads TGTGCCTGGAGTGTGACAGGGGAACGGGACACCTTC. It specifies CAWSVTGERDTF. This sequence joins TRBV30 and TRBJ1-2; TRBD1 matches at 8 bases. V trimming: 0 bases; J trimming: 12 bases; junction bases outside the gene matches: 6. Germline V gives CDR1 GTSNPN, CDR2 SVGIG (reference sequence). The CDR3 has 12 amino acids.

The chain employs TRBV10-2 and TRBJ2-1; no definite D call. Per the germline V gene, CDR1 is WSHSY and CDR2 is SAAADI. The CDR3 length is 11 residues. Trimming cost V 2 bases and J 12 bases, with 8 bases left between them. The chain's CDR3 is CASSEDLVQFF. The CDR3 DNA sequence: TGCGCCAGCAGTGAGGATCTAGTGCAGTTCTTC.